This TCR beta chain was sequenced during a study of cytomegalovirus exposure and HLA in healthy donors. Study-wide context: Unique TCRs from HLA-typed donors, about 78 million of them, were held in an early data release.

Notes on this clone: Its cognate antigen is unknown.

CDR1 and CDR2 (germline): SGHVS, FNYEAQ. Unmatched junction bases numbered 9, after V lost 5 bases and J lost 2 bases. There are 17 residues in the CDR3. The PCR ran on 60 Vbeta and 13 Jbeta primers. The protocol was immunoSEQ multiplex PCR, while the TCRdb copy is restricted to in-frame clones and leaves out a portion. This table holds about 140,000 clones, approximately 81% found once. Study outcomes and limitations: The authors later found HLA-associated TCR beta chains more clonally expanded than equally common others.

This TCR was sampled from a boy under 10 years old in good health and CMV-seronegative. The sample taken for sequencing was PBMCs. The J gene is TRBJ1-2, the V gene TRBV7-6, with 12 nucleotides matching TRBD1. The CDR3 sequence: CASSPGTGGYANYGYTF. CDR3 nucleotides: TGTGCCAGCAGCCCCGGGACAGGGGGCTATGCGAACTATGGCTACACCTTC.